This passage covers 30 T cell receptor beta chains from one sample sequenced in a study of blood T cell repertoires in COVID-19. TCRdb's table, derived via immunoSEQ multiplex PCR, lists solely in-frame clones and lacks some. The table has 150,000 to 190,000 clones, around 84% seen once. The sample taken for sequencing was peripheral blood. The source of these receptors is a woman in her sixties or seventies with COVID-19, enrolled during active disease.

The CDR3 DNA follows: TGTGCCAGCAGCCCCCAGGGCCGCGGGGCGTCCAAAAACATTCAGTACTTC. Amino acids: CASSPQGRGASKNIQYF. V gene TRBV9 combines with J gene TRBJ2-4; D is perhaps TRBD2 (6 bases). Trimming removed 4 bases at V and 2 bases at J, with 19 bases between. CDR1 SGDLS and CDR2 YYNGEE come from the germline V gene. The CDR3 sequence is 17 residues long.

This rearrangement joins TRBV9 to TRBJ1-2; no definite D call. In germline, CDR1 is SGDLS, CDR2 YYNGEE. V was cut by 2 bases and J by 3 bases, with 11 bases left in between. The CDR3 length is 14 residues. CDR3 DNA sequence: TGTGCCAGCAGCGTCTCCTTCGGGGACTATGGCTACACCTTC. It translates to CASSVSFGDYGYTF.

The rearrangement joins TRBV7-3 to TRBJ1-4; D is possibly TRBD1 (5 bases). CDR3 length equals 16 residues. Looked up from germline, CDR1 is SGHTA and CDR2 is FQGTGA. V was shortened by 1 base and J by 3 bases, with 12 bases between the two germline ends. The CDR3, as DNA: TGTGCCAGCAGCTTAAGGGGTGGACAACCTAATGAAAAACTGTTTTTT. Amino acid sequence: CASSLRGGQPNEKLFF.

The chain recombines TRBV9 with TRBJ2-1, with D possibly being TRBD2 (6 bases). Deletions cut 2 bases from V and 7 bases from J, with 16 bases between. The germline V gene encodes CDR1 SGDLS and CDR2 YYNGEE. The CDR3 is made up of 15 amino acids. CDR3 sequence (DNA): TGTGCCAGCAGCGTCCGAGGAGGGAGCTTGAATGAGCAGTTCTTC. Encoded protein: CASSVRGGSLNEQFF.

The V call is TRBV9, the J call TRBJ1-3, with 7 bases lining up with TRBD1. V shed 3 bases, J shed 2 bases, and the junction held 2 bases outside the gene matches. In germline, CDR1 is SGDLS, CDR2 YYNGEE. The CDR3 spans 14 residues. This CDR3 is CASSAGTAGNTIYF. Here the CDR3 DNA reads TGTGCCAGCAGCGCCGGGACAGCTGGAAACACCATATATTTT.

The chain employs TRBV4-1 and TRBJ1-1; 8 positions match TRBD1. The ends lost 1 base at V and 3 bases at J; junction bases unmatched: 4. Germline CDR1 reads MGHRA; CDR2 reads YSYEKL. The CDR3 spans 15 residues. In nucleotides, the CDR3 is TGCGCCAGCAGCCAAGGGCCAGGGGGCTACACTGAAGCTTTCTTT. It codes for CASSQGPGGYTEAFF.

The V gene is TRBV24-1, the J gene TRBJ1-4, with a weak D call TRBD1 (6 bases). V lost 2 bases and J 8 bases, leaving 14 bases between the germline ends. Looked up from germline, CDR1 is KGHDR and CDR2 is SFDVKD. CDR3 length: 15 residues. The CDR3 loop reads CATSDSRQAREKLFF. For the CDR3, the DNA is TGTGCCACCAGTGATTCGCGACAGGCTAGGGAAAAACTGTTTTTT.

The rearrangement uses TRBV11-3 and TRBJ2-1, with 9 positions matching TRBD2. The germline gives CDR1 SGHNT, CDR2 YENEEA. This CDR3 comprises 16 residues. V trimming: 2 bases; J trimming: 1 base; junction bases outside the gene matches: 3. Written as DNA, the CDR3 is TGTGCCAGCAGCTTACGGAGCGGGAGGTCCTACAATGAGCAGTTCTTC. Its protein product is CASSLRSGRSYNEQFF.

V gene TRBV14 combines with J gene TRBJ1-6, with TRBD1 matching 11 bases. V was clipped by 3 bases and J by 6 bases; unmatched bases: 13. The CDR3 length is 19 residues. Germline V gene lookup returns CDR1 SGHDN and CDR2 FVKESK. This CDR3 is CASSQWRGRTGGFNSPLHF. The CDR3 DNA is TGTGCCAGCAGCCAGTGGCGAGGGCGGACAGGGGGCTTTAATTCACCCCTCCACTTT.

V and J are TRBV24-1 and TRBJ2-1; TRBD2 aligns across 8 bases. Germline loops: CDR1 KGHDR, CDR2 SFDVKD. Unmatched junction bases numbered 6, after V lost 6 bases and J lost 0 bases. The CDR3 has 16 residues. The CDR3 loop is CATSSPGGSSYNEQFF. The DNA for the CDR3 is TGTGCCACCAGTAGTCCGGGGGGGAGCTCCTACAATGAGCAGTTCTTC.

The chain joins TRBV4-1 to TRBJ1-2; D not resolved. The germline gives CDR1 MGHRA, CDR2 YSYEKL. The CDR3 loop spans 15 amino acids. Trimming cost V 1 base and J 8 bases, with 17 bases left between them. The CDR3, as DNA: TGCGCCAGCAGCCAAGGTGCAACATGGCGGGGAGGCTACACCTTC. This gives the protein CASSQGATWRGGYTF.

This chain joins TRBV7-6 and TRBJ2-3, with 8 bases fitting TRBD1. Germline lookup yields CDR1 SGHVS and CDR2 FNYEAQ. This CDR3 region has 15 residues. Losses at the gene ends were 5 bases for V and 3 bases for J; bases not matched to a gene: 7. The CDR3 nucleotides read TGTGCCAGCAGCGCCCACAGGGGGATGACAGATACGCAGTATTTT. Its translation: CASSAHRGMTDTQYF. Supplemented by reference TRBV7-6 and TRBJ2-3, the full variable domain reads GAGVSQSPRYKVTKRGQDVALRCDPISGHVSLYWYRQALGQGPEFLTYFNYEAQQDKSGLPNDRFSAERPEGSISTLTIQRTEQRDSAMYRCASSAHRGMTDTQYFGPGTRLTVL.

The V call is TRBV19, the J call TRBJ2-7; TRBD2 aligns across 7 bases. From germline, CDR1 is LNHDA and CDR2 SQIVND (reference sequence). J was trimmed by 3 bases and V by 7 bases; bases with no gene match: 6. CDR3 size: 13 residues. The CDR3 coding sequence is TGTGCCAGTATGGCTAGCGGAAACTACGAGCAGTACTTC. Protein sequence: CASMASGNYEQYF.

As DNA, the CDR3 is TGCAGCTCCTACAAGCGAGGGCTGACGAACACTGAAGCTTTCTTT. Residues: CSSYKRGLTNTEAFF. The rearrangement links TRBV29-1 to TRBJ1-1; no clear D. Germline V CDR1 and CDR2: SQVTM, ANQGSEA. Deletions cut 8 bases from V and 1 base from J, with 20 bases between. The CDR3 totals 15 residues.

The CDR3 sequence: CASSQDRSPLSTQYF. As DNA, the CDR3 is TGTGCCAGCAGCCAAGATCGTTCCCCCTTATCTACGCAGTATTTT. The rearrangement links TRBV3-1 (or the pseudogene TRBV3-2) to TRBJ2-3, with no clear D. CDR1 LGHDT and CDR2 YNNKEL come from the germline V gene (reference sequence). Trimming left V 0 bases short and J 8 bases short, with 15 bases between. This CDR3 comprises 15 residues.

The chain is built from TRBV3-1 (or the pseudogene TRBV3-2) and TRBJ1-1; no clear D gene. The CDR3 runs 14 residues. The V end lost 2 bases, the J end lost 6 bases, and 13 bases lay between the germline ends. CDR1 is LGHDT and CDR2 is YNNKEL in the germline V gene (reference sequence). The CDR3 loop is CASSQLPQVSEAFF. The DNA of the CDR3 is TGTGCCAGCAGCCAATTGCCCCAGGTTTCTGAAGCTTTCTTT.

This chain links TRBV2 with TRBJ1-4; D not resolved. This CDR3 has 14 amino acids. Germline values: CDR1 SNHLY, CDR2 FYNNEI. V lost 6 bases and J 4 bases, leaving 12 bases between the germline ends. In DNA, the CDR3 is TGTGCCAGCAGCGATGGCGGCGTTAATGAAAAACTGTTTTTT. This sequence encodes CASSDGGVNEKLFF.

This chain connects TRBV18 to TRBJ2-1, with TRBD2 as a possible D gene (6 bases). This CDR3 is 19 amino acids long. CDR1 is KGHSH and CDR2 is LQKENI in the germline V gene. The ends were cut back, 3 bases at V and 10 bases at J, with 31 bases in the middle. This CDR3 reads CASSPQLRHSSSRRGEQFF. The DNA of the CDR3 is TGTGCCAGCTCACCTCAGCTGAGGCATTCCTCGTCCCGACGGGGGGAGCAGTTCTTC.

V gene TRBV5-1 combines with J gene TRBJ2-1; 7 bases line up with TRBD1. Germline V gives CDR1 SGHRS, CDR2 YFSETQ. This CDR3 spans 15 amino acids. Losses at the gene ends were 0 bases for V and 9 bases for J; bases not matched to a gene: 9. CDR3 region: CASSLASRAGGEQFF. The CDR3 nucleotides are TGCGCCAGCAGCTTGGCCTCGAGAGCAGGGGGTGAGCAGTTCTTC.

CDR3: CATGDRAQETQYF. CDR3 coding DNA: TGTGCCACCGGGGACAGGGCCCAAGAGACCCAGTACTTC. The chain joins TRBV24-1 to TRBJ2-5, with 9 bases fitting TRBD1. The ends lost 9 bases at V and 1 base at J; junction bases unmatched: 2. The CDR3 is made up of 13 amino acids. The germline V gene encodes CDR1 KGHDR and CDR2 SFDVKD.

The chain combines TRBV7-9 with TRBJ2-5; 7 nucleotides line up with TRBD1. This CDR3 comprises 14 residues. V shed 7 bases and J 5 bases; nucleotides not matched to a gene: 10. CDR1 is SEHNR, CDR2 FQNEAQ, per germline (reference sequence). In DNA, the CDR3 is TGTGCCAGCATCCAGACAGGGTCGGTCGAGACCCAGTACTTC. Encoded protein: CASIQTGSVETQYF. The entire variable domain, with the rest obtained from reference TRBV7-9 and TRBJ2-5, is as follows: DTGVSQNPRHKITKRGQNVTFRCDPISEHNRLYWYRQTLGQGPEFLTYFQNEAQLEKSRLLSDRFSAERPKGSFSTLEIQRTEQGDSAMYLCASIQTGSVETQYFGPGTRLLVL.

The rearrangement uses TRBV7-6 and TRBJ2-3; 7 nucleotides align to TRBD2. Germline lookup yields CDR1 SGHVS and CDR2 FNYEAQ. This CDR3 has 16 amino acids. V lost 5 bases, J lost 3 bases, and 11 bases stayed unmatched. The CDR3 DNA reads as TGTGCCAGCAGCCCCACAGCGGGGCCCACTACAGATACGCAGTATTTT. As protein: CASSPTAGPTTDTQYF.

This clone was observed once. V is TRBV9 and J is TRBJ1-4; 11 nucleotides match TRBD1. Unmatched junction bases numbered 4, after V lost 0 bases and J lost 3 bases. Germline CDR1 SGDLS, CDR2 YYNGEE. The CDR3 runs 17 residues. CDR3 bases: TGTGCCAGCAGCGTAGGGACAGGGGGCAGGTCTAATGAAAAACTGTTTTTT. Translating it yields CASSVGTGGRSNEKLFF.

The chain recombines TRBV5-8 with TRBJ1-1; TRBD1 is a possible D gene (5 bases). The V end lost 7 bases, the J end lost 8 bases, and 24 bases lay between the germline ends. Germline V gives CDR1 SGHTS, CDR2 YDEGEE. The length of the CDR3 is 15 residues. For the CDR3, the DNA is TGTGCCAGCCGTTTTCGGGACTCCTGGTTGTCGGAAGCTTTCTTT. It specifies CASRFRDSWLSEAFF. The whole variable domain, filled in from reference TRBV5-8 and TRBJ1-1, reads EAGVTQSPTHLIKTRGQQATLRCSPISGHTSVYWYQQALGLGLQFLLWYDEGEERNRGNFPPRFSGRQFPNYSSELNVNALELEDSALYLCASRFRDSWLSEAFFGQGTRLTVV.

The chain couples TRBV14 to TRBJ1-4; D possibly corresponds to TRBD1 (5 bases). From germline, CDR1 is SGHDN and CDR2 FVKESK. This CDR3 is 14 amino acids long. Trimming removed 2 bases at V and 5 bases at J, with 9 bases between. The CDR3 loop is CASSQTGGNEKLFF. The CDR3 DNA reads TGTGCCAGCAGCCAAACAGGAGGGAATGAAAAACTGTTTTTT.

The V call is TRBV4-2, the J call TRBJ1-1, with D uncertain. This CDR3 is 15 amino acids long. Germline V gene data show CDR1 as LGHNA and CDR2 as YNFKEQ. Trimming stripped 3 bases from V and 1 base from J, with 12 bases between. As DNA, the CDR3 is TGTGCCAGCAGCCACAGCGTTCAGACGAACACTGAAGCTTTCTTT. Translating it yields CASSHSVQTNTEAFF.

A few counts support this clone. This chain uses TRBV18 with TRBJ2-7; a possible D gene is TRBD2 (5 bases). The CDR3 is 12 residues long. The germline CDR1 and CDR2 sequences are KGHSH and LQKENI. The germline V and J ends were trimmed by 3 bases and 2 bases, with 5 bases remaining between them. As DNA, the CDR3 is TGTGCCAGCTCACCGGGAGCCTACGAGCAGTACTTC. Protein product: CASSPGAYEQYF.

The chain carries TRBV7-6 and TRBJ1-2; tentatively, D is TRBD1 (5 bases). Between the trimmed V and J ends, which lost 4 bases and 4 bases, there was a span of 19 bases. This CDR3 is 16 amino acids long. From germline, CDR1 is SGHVS and CDR2 FNYEAQ. DNA of the CDR3: TGTGCCAGCAGCTCCACGGGGGAGGCAGAGACCTATGGCTACACCTTC. Translated: CASSSTGEAETYGYTF.

The gene calls are TRBV20-1 and TRBJ1-5; D may be TRBD1 (5 bases). Germline-derived CDR1 and CDR2 are DFQATT and SNEGSKA (reference sequence). V was pared by 3 bases and J by 7 bases, with 13 bases between. This CDR3 has 13 residues. DNA for the CDR3: TGCAGTGCTAGTCCCAGGGTACAGCAGCCCCAGCATTTT. Amino acid sequence: CSASPRVQQPQHF.

The chain has TRBV10-2 and TRBJ1-1, with D possibly matching TRBD1 (6 bases). With 5 bases removed from V and 8 bases from J, the gap between germline ends came to 12 bases. The length of the CDR3 is 12 residues. Germline lookup yields CDR1 WSHSY and CDR2 SAAADI. The DNA of the CDR3 is TGCGCCAGCAGTCTGGCAGGGGCGGAAGCTTTCTTT. This codes for CASSLAGAEAFF.